The 18 T cell receptor beta chains below were found in one sample sequenced in a study of T cell changes during pregnancy in multiple sclerosis. Method: immunoSEQ multiplex PCR; TCRdb's copy keeps in-frame clones and lacks some. There are under 50,000 clones in the sample; around 90% occur only once, and about 0.57% lies in the top ten. The sample was CD4+ T cells from peripheral blood mononuclear cells, taken before pregnancy. The receptors derive from a female donor with multiple sclerosis, enrolled in a pregnancy study.

This chain uses TRBV5-4 with TRBJ2-2; 8 bases are shared with TRBD1. The CDR3 totals 16 residues. Looked up from germline, CDR1 is SGHNT and CDR2 is YYREEE (reference sequence). Unmatched junction bases numbered 10, after V lost 4 bases and J lost 5 bases. The CDR3 here is CASSLRPGGRTGELFF. The CDR3 nucleotides are TGTGCCAGCAGCCTACGGCCAGGGGGCAGGACCGGGGAGCTGTTTTTT. Based on the CDR3 plus reference TRBV5-4 and TRBJ2-2, the full variable domain is ETGVTQSPTHLIKTRGQQVTLRCSSQSGHNTVSWYQQALGQGPQFIFQYYREEENGRGNFPPRFSGLQFPNYSSELNVNALELDDSALYLCASSLRPGGRTGELFFGEGSRLTVL.

The chain links TRBV11-1 to TRBJ1-2; perhaps TRBD1 as D (6 bases). In germline, CDR1 is SGHAT, CDR2 FQDESV (reference sequence). V gave up 4 bases and J gave up 4 bases, with 10 bases separating them. There are 13 residues in the CDR3. The CDR3 here is CASSSGVGYGYTF. CDR3 DNA sequence: TGTGCCAGCAGCTCAGGGGTAGGCTATGGCTACACCTTC.

The rearrangement links TRBV7-2 to TRBJ2-5; TRBD1 agrees at 8 bases. V was clipped by 5 bases and J by 0 bases; unmatched bases: 5. CDR1 and CDR2 (germline): SGHTA, FQGNSA. The CDR3 consists of 15 residues. Written as DNA, the CDR3 is TGTGCCAGCAGCCGCGGGGACAGGTACCAAGAGACCCAGTACTTC. Amino acids: CASSRGDRYQETQYF.

In this sample, this clone turned up once. The chain combines TRBV7-9 with TRBJ1-6, with TRBD1 identical over 7 bases. Trimming took 5 bases from V and 0 from J; bases not matched to a gene: 7. Germline loops: CDR1 SEHNR, CDR2 FQNEAQ (reference sequence). The CDR3 length is 17 residues. The CDR3 coding sequence is TGTGCCAGCAGCCCTGGGACAGCACGCTCCTATAATTCACCCCTCCACTTT. It is translated as CASSPGTARSYNSPLHF.

The V call is TRBV7-2, the J call TRBJ2-2, with 12 bases identical to TRBD1. Per the germline V gene, CDR1 is SGHTA and CDR2 is FQGNSA. V dropped 2 bases and J dropped 5; count of bases not matched to a gene: 6. This CDR3 comprises 17 residues. This CDR3 is CASSLWDRGHMTGELFF. CDR3 nucleotide sequence: TGTGCCAGCAGCTTATGGGACAGGGGGCACATGACCGGGGAGCTGTTTTTT.

The chain combines TRBV30 with TRBJ2-2; 12 bases fit TRBD2. Per the germline V gene, CDR1 is GTSNPN and CDR2 is SVGIG (reference sequence). The junction had 10 bases not matched to a gene; V was cut back by 7 bases and J by 7 bases. The CDR3 has 15 amino acids. The CDR3 bases are TGTGCCTCTAAGCTAGCGGGGGGGCCCGTCGGGGAGCTGTTTTTT. It codes for CASKLAGGPVGELFF.

V gene TRBV7-6 combines with J gene TRBJ2-5; 7 nucleotides line up with TRBD2. V trimming: 4 bases; J trimming: 4 bases; junction bases outside the gene matches: 9. Germline V lookup: CDR1 SGHVS, CDR2 FNYEAQ. This CDR3 has 15 amino acids. In nucleotides, the CDR3 is TGTGCCAGCAGCTCCCAACTAGCGAGGATAGAGACCCAGTACTTC. Protein: CASSSQLARIETQYF.

The chain is built from TRBV18 and TRBJ2-1, with D perhaps matching TRBD2 (6 bases). Germline V lookup: CDR1 KGHSH, CDR2 LQKENI. The CDR3 has 12 amino acids. V dropped 1 base and J dropped 12 bases, with 10 bases sitting between them. CDR3 nucleotide sequence: TGTGCCAGCTCACCACTCTCGGGAGTGCAGTTCTTC. As protein: CASSPLSGVQFF.

This clone came up once. The chain links TRBV7-3 to TRBJ2-4; perhaps TRBD2 as D (5 bases). Germline V gene sequence: CDR1 SGHTA, CDR2 FQGTGA. The CDR3 runs to 19 residues. The V gene lost 1 base and the J gene lost 0 bases, with 19 bases spanning the gap. This chain's CDR3 is CASSLMPRLIGGAKNIQYF. The CDR3 DNA follows: TGTGCCAGCAGCTTAATGCCCCGCCTCATCGGAGGAGCCAAAAACATTCAGTACTTC.

The V and J genes are TRBV2 and TRBJ2-2, with D perhaps TRBD2 (6 bases). Per germline, CDR1 SNHLY and CDR2 FYNNEI. The CDR3 totals 13 residues. With 9 bases removed from V and 5 bases from J, the gap between germline ends came to 13 bases. CDR3 protein: CASSLAWTGELFF. The DNA for the CDR3 is TGTGCCAGTAGTCTAGCGTGGACCGGGGAGCTGTTTTTT. The full variable domain, completed using reference TRBV2 and TRBJ2-2, is EPEVTQTPSHQVTQMGQEVILRCVPISNHLYFYWYRQILGQKVEFLVSFYNNEISEKSEIFDDQFSVERPDGSNFTLKIRSTKLEDSAMYFCASSLAWTGELFFGEGSRLTVL.

The chain employs TRBV9 and TRBJ1-5; tentatively, D is TRBD1 (6 bases). V was clipped by 4 bases and J by 0 bases, with 8 bases between them. The CDR3 is 14 residues long. Germline assignment: CDR1 SGDLS and CDR2 YYNGEE. In DNA, the CDR3 is TGTGCCAGCAGCACAGGGTATAGCAATCAGCCCCAGCATTTT. This sequence encodes CASSTGYSNQPQHF.

The CDR3 spells CSVEDRVGYEQYF. The CDR3 DNA reads as TGCAGCGTTGAGGACAGGGTAGGCTACGAGCAGTACTTC. V gene TRBV29-1 combines with J gene TRBJ2-7, with 8 bases lining up with TRBD1. The trim removed 3 bases at V and 3 bases at J, leaving 4 bases unmatched. Germline V lookup: CDR1 SQVTM, CDR2 ANQGSEA. This CDR3 comprises 13 residues.

This sequence joins TRBV5-5 and TRBJ1-4, with D perhaps matching TRBD1 (5 bases). The V end lost 4 bases, the J end lost 4 bases, and 14 bases lay between the germline ends. Germline CDR1 is SGHKS and CDR2 is YYEKEE (reference sequence). This CDR3 has 15 residues. The CDR3 nucleotides read TGTGCCAGCAGCGCTTTGGGGCCGGTTAATGAAAAACTGTTTTTT. Translated: CASSALGPVNEKLFF.

The chain links TRBV7-2 to TRBJ2-5; D may be TRBD2 (6 bases). Germline V gene data show CDR1 as SGHTA and CDR2 as FQGNSA. This CDR3 spans 14 amino acids. The V end was cut by 2 bases, the J end by 5 bases, with 12 bases between. The CDR3 sequence: CASSLYGGGETQYF. CDR3 coding DNA: TGTGCCAGCAGCTTATACGGGGGTGGGGAGACCCAGTACTTC.

The chain has TRBV6-1 and TRBJ1-6; D uncertain. V lost 10 bases to trimming and J lost 9 bases, with 22 bases between them. Germline-derived CDR1 and CDR2 are MNHNS and SASEGT. This CDR3 is built from 15 residues. The CDR3 DNA sequence: TGTGCCACTGTGGAGAGGGTCAGTTACCCTTCACCCCTCCACTTT. Its protein is CATVERVSYPSPLHF.

Here the CDR3 reads CASSPEGPSGANVLTF. The DNA of the CDR3 is TGTGCCAGCTCACCTGAGGGCCCCTCTGGGGCCAACGTCCTGACTTTC. The chain combines TRBV18 with TRBJ2-6, with D possibly matching TRBD2 (5 bases). CDR1 KGHSH and CDR2 LQKENI come from the germline V gene. Trimming cost V 3 bases and J 0 bases, with 9 bases left between them. There are 16 residues in the CDR3.

The chain carries TRBV5-6 and TRBJ2-5; possibly TRBD1 for D (6 bases). Per the germline V gene, CDR1 is SGHDT and CDR2 is YYEEEE. This CDR3 is built from 15 residues. The V and J ends lost 5 bases and 5 bases respectively, with 19 bases between them. CDR3: CASRRRSGAVETQYF. The CDR3 coding sequence is TGTGCCAGCAGAAGGCGATCAGGGGCCGTGGAGACCCAGTACTTC.

The chain uses TRBV13 and TRBJ1-2; D gene ambiguous. The V gene lost 0 bases and the J gene lost 8 bases, with 10 bases spanning the gap. Looked up from germline, CDR1 is PRHDT and CDR2 is FYEKMQ (reference sequence). The length of the CDR3 is 13 residues. CDR3 sequence (DNA): TGTGCCAGCAGCTTAGGCGGAGGTGTAGGCTACACCTTC. Its protein product is CASSLGGGVGYTF.